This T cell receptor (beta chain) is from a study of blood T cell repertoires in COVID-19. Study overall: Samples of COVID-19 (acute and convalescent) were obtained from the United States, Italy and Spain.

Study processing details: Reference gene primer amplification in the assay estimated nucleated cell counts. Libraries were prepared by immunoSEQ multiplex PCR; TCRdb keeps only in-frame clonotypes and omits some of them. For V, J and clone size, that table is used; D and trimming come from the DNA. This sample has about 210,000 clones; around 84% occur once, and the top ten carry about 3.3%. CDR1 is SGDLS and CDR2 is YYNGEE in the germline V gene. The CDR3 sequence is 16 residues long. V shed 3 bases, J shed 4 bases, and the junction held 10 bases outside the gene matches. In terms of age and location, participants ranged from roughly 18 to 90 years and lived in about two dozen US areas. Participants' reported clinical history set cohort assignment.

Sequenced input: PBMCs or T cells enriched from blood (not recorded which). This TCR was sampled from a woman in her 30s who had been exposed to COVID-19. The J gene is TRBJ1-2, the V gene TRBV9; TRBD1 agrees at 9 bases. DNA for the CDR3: TGTGCCAGCAGCGCAGGGCGACAGGGGGGCCTCTATGGCTACACCTTC. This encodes CASSAGRQGGLYGYTF.